This record concerns one T cell receptor (beta chain) sequence. The target of this receptor is not known. Per-base quality was not reported, and no clone a single base away is much larger than it. This sample stems from a study of blood T cell repertoires in COVID-19 (dated by TCRdb to about 2020). Regarding the study in general: Collaborator samples came from the United States, Italy and Spain and covered acute and convalescent phases of COVID-19. Deeply sampled blood TCRbeta repertoires from subjects exposed to, actively infected with, or recovered from COVID-19 were included in the dataset. The material from the prospective study consisted of cDNA or gDNA derived from T cells, B-cell-depleted T cells, or PBMCs. Where HLA class I and class II types were available, the types were taken from metadata supplied by the sample provider, not from assay-based typing. Samples were obtained from the ongoing ImmuneRACE study (first 160 participants) and from 950 to 1,500 subjects provided by 6 global collaborators. Sample metadata almost always included a de-identified subject ID, COVID-19 status, age in years and sex. The repertoires were released in a freely available public database meant as a resource for research on the immune response to SARS-CoV-2. The research as a whole found: Clinical and demographic metadata were provided uncurated, with the amount varying by source and participant.

Unmatched junction bases come to 11, with V trimmed by 6 bases and J by 6 bases. Reading from cysteine to phenylalanine, the CDR3 counts 15 amino acids. CDR3 DNA only is kept here, 45 bases in frame from base 1. The germline V gene provides CDR1 SNHLY and CDR2 FYNNEI. The immunoSEQ Assay, a bias-controlled multiplex PCR, was used to amplify TCRbeta CDR3 regions from genomic DNA. From the authors' description of their analysis: The number of nucleated cells in each sample was estimated by amplification of reference gene primers within the assay. To quantify the absolute abundance of each unique TCRbeta CDR3 rearrangement, sequence reads were collapsed and filtered. For each sample, productive Simpson clonality was calculated as the square root of Simpson's diversity index across productive rearrangements. TCRdb provides this immuneACCESS table in a form limited to in-frame rearrangements. Some clones are lacking; in checked studies, under half of them reflect an unresolved V gene, and why the rest are absent is not known. Clone size and V and J calls were adopted from that table, with D and trimming inferred from the DNA. A total of 250,000 to 300,000 clones appear in this sample, approximately 86% of them only once. In total, the top ten clones hold over 1.5% of the sample.

Whole blood was collected in K2EDTA tubes by collaborating institutions according to the institutions' own protocols. For TCRbeta analysis, collaborator samples were shipped as frozen whole blood, as isolated PBMCs, or as DNA extracted from either sample type. The chain employs TRBV2 and TRBJ1-1; TRBD1 agrees with 9 junctional bases. Sequencing used peripheral blood. The TCR sequence derives from a man aged 25-45 years with active or convalescent COVID-19. The CDR3 region has the sequence CASSPRTGDSAEAFF. The nucleotide sequence reads as follows: TGTGCCAGCAGCCCCCGGACAGGGGACTCCGCTGAAGCTTTCTTT.